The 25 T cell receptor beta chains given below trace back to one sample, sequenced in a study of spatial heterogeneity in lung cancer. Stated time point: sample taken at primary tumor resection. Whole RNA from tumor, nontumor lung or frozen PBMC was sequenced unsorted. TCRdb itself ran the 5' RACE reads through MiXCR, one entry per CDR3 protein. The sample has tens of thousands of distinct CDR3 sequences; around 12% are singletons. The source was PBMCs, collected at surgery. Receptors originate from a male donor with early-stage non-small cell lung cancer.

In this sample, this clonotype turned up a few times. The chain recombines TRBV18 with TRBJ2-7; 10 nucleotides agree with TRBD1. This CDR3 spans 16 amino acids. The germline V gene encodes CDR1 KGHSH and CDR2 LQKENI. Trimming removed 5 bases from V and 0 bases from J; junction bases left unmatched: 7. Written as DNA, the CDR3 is TGTGCCAGCTCAGCCGGGACAGGGGACAGCTCCTACGAGCAGTACTTC. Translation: CASSAGTGDSSYEQYF.

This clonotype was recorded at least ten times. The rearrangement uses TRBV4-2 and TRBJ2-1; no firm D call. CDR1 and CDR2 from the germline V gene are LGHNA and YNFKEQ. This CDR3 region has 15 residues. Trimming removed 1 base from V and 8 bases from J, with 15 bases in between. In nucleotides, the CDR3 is TGTGCCAGCAGCCAAGGTGACGCTGGGTACCATGAGCAGTTCTTC. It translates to CASSQGDAGYHEQFF.

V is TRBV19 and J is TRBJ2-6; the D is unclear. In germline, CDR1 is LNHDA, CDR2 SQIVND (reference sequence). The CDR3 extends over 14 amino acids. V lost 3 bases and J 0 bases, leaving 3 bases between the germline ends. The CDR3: CASSMNSGANVLTF. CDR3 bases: TGTGCCAGTAGTATGAACTCTGGGGCCAACGTCCTGACTTTC. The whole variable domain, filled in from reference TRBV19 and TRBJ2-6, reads DGGITQSPKYLFRKEGQNVTLSCEQNLNHDAMYWYRQDPGQGLRLIYYSQIVNDFQKGDIAEGYSVSREKKESFPLTVTSAQKNPTAFYLCASSMNSGANVLTFGAGSRLTVL.

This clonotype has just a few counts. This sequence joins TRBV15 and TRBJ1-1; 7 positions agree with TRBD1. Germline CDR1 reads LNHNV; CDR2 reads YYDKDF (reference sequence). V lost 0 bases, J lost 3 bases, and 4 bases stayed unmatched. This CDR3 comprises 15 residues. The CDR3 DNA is TGTGCCACCAGCAGAGATTCCAGGGGGGACACTGAAGCTTTCTTT. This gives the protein CATSRDSRGDTEAFF.

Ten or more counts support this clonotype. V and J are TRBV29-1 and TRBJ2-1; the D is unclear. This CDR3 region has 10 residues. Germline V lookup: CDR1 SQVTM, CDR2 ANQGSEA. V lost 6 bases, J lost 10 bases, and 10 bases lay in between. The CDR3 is CSVTTREQFF. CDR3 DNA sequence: TGCAGCGTAACTACGAGAGAGCAGTTCTTC.

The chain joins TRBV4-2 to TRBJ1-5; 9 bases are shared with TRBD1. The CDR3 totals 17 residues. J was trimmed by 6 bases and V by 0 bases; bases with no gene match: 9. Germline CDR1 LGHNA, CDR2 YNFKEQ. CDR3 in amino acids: CASSQDAGTGMRQPQHF. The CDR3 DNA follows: TGTGCCAGCAGCCAAGACGCCGGGACAGGGATGCGTCAGCCCCAGCATTTT.

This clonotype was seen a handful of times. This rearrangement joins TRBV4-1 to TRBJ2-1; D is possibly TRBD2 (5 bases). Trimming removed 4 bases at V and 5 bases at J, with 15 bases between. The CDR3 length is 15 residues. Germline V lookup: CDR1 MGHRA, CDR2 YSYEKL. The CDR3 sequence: CASSPLYGVHNEQFF. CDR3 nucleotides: TGCGCCAGCAGCCCCCTATACGGGGTCCACAATGAGCAGTTCTTC.

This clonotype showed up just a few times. The CDR3 region is CASSPSLAGSNEQFF. The CDR3, as DNA: TGCGCCAGCAGCCCCTCCCTAGCGGGGAGCAATGAGCAGTTCTTC. This rearrangement joins TRBV10-1 to TRBJ2-1; 9 positions match TRBD2. Per germline, CDR1 WNHNN and CDR2 SYGVQD (reference sequence). This CDR3 comprises 15 residues. V lost 6 bases, J lost 6 bases, and 9 bases stayed unmatched.

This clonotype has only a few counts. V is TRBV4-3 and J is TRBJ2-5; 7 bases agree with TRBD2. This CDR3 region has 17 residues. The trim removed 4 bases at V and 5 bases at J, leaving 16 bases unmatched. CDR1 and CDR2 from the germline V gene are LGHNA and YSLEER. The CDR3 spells CASSPNAARGSLETQYF. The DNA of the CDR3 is TGCGCCAGCAGCCCCAATGCCGCACGCGGGAGCTTGGAGACCCAGTACTTC.

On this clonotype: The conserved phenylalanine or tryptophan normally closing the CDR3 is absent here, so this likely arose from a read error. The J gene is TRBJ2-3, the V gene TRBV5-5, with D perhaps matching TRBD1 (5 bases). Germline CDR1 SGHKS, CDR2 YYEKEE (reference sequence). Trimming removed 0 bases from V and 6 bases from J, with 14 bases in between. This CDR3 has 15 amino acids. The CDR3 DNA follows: TGTGCCAGCAGCTTGGCAGGGAATCCCGGGGATACGCAGTATTTG. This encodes CASSLAGNPGDTQYL.

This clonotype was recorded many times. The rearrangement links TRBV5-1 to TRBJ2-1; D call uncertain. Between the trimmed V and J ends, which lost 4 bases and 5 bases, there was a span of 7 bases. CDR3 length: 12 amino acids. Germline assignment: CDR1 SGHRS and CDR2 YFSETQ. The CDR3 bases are TGCGCCAGCAGCAACAAGAACAATGAGCAGTTCTTC. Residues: CASSNKNNEQFF.

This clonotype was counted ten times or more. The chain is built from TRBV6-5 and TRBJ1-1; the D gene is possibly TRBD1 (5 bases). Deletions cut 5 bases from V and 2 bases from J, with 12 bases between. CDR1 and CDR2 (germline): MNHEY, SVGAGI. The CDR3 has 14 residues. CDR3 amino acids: CASSSQGTNTEAFF. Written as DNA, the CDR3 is TGTGCCAGCAGTAGTCAGGGCACCAACACTGAAGCTTTCTTT.

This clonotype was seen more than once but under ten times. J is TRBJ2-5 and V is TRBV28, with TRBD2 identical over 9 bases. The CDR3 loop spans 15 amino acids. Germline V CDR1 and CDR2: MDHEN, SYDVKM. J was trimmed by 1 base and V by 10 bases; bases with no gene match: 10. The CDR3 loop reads CATSGAGGPQETQYF. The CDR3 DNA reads TGTGCCACCAGCGGAGCGGGGGGACCCCAAGAGACCCAGTACTTC.

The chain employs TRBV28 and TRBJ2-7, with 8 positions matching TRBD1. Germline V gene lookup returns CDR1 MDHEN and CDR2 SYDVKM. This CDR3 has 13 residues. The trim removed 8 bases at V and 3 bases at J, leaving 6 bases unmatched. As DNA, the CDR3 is TGTGCCAGCGAGGACAGGGCCTTCTACGAGCAGTACTTC. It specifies CASEDRAFYEQYF.

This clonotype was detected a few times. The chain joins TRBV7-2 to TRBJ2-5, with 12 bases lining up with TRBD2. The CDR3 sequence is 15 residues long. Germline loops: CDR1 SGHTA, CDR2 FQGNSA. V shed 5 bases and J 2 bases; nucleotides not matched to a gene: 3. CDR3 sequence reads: CASSRTSGEQETQYF. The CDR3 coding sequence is TGTGCCAGCAGCCGGACTAGCGGGGAGCAAGAGACCCAGTACTTC.

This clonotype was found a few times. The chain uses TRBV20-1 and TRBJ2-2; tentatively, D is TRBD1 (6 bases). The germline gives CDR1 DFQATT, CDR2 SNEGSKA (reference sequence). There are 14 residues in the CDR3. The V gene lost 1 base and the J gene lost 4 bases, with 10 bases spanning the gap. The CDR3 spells CSARGRGGTGELFF. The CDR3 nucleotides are TGCAGTGCTAGAGGAAGAGGGGGCACCGGGGAGCTGTTTTTT.

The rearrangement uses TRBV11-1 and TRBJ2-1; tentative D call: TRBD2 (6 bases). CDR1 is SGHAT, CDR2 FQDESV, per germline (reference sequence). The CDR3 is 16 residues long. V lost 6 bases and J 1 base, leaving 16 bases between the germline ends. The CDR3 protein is CASSKELADSYNEQFF. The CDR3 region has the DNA TGTGCCAGCAGTAAGGAATTAGCGGATTCCTACAATGAGCAGTTCTTC.

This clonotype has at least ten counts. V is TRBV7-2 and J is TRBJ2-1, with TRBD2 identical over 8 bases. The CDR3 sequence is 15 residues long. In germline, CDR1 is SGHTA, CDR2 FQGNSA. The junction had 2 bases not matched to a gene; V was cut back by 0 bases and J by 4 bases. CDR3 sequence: CASSLASGIYNEQFF. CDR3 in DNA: TGTGCCAGCAGCTTAGCTAGCGGGATTTACAATGAGCAGTTCTTC.

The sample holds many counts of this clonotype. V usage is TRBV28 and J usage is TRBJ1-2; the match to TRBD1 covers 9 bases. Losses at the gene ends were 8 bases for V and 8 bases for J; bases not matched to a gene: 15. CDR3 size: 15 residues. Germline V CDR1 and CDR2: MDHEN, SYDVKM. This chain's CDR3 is CASSISGQGLGGYTF. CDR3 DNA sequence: TGTGCCAGCTCCATCTCGGGACAGGGACTCGGGGGCTACACCTTC.

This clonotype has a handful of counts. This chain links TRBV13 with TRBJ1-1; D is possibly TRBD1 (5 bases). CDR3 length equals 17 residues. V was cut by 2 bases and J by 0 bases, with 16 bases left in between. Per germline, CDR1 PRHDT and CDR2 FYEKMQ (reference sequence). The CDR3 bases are TGTGCCAGCAGCTTATCGGCGACAGTGAGTTTGAACACTGAAGCTTTCTTT. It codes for CASSLSATVSLNTEAFF.

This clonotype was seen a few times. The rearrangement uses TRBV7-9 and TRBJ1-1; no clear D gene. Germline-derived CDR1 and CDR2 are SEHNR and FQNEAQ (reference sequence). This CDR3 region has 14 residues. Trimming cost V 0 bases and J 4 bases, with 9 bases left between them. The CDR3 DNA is TGTGCCAGCAGCTTAGCCGCAGGTATCACTGAAGCTTTCTTT. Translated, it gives CASSLAAGITEAFF. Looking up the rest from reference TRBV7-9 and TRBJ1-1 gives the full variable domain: DTGVSQNPRHKITKRGQNVTFRCDPISEHNRLYWYRQTLGQGPEFLTYFQNEAQLEKSRLLSDRFSAERPKGSFSTLEIQRTEQGDSAMYLCASSLAAGITEAFFGQGTRLTVV.

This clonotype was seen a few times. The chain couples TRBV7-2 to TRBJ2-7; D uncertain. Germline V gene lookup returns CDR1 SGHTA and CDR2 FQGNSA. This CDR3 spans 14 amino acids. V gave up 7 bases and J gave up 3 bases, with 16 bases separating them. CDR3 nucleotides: TGTGCCAGCATGGCGACACCTGATTTCTACGAGCAGTACTTC. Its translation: CASMATPDFYEQYF.

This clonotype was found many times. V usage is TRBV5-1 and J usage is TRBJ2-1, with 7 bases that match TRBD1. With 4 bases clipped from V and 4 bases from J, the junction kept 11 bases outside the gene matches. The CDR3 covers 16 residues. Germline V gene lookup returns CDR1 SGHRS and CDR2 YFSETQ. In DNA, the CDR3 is TGCGCCAGCAGCAGATCCGGGACAGATTCTTACAATGAGCAGTTCTTC. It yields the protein CASSRSGTDSYNEQFF.

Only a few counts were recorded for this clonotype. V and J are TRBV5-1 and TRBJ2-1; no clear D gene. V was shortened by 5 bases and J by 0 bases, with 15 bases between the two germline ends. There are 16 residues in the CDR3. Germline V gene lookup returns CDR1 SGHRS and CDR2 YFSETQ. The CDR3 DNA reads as TGCGCCAGCAGACCAGAGGTAGGCACCTCCTACAATGAGCAGTTCTTC. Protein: CASRPEVGTSYNEQFF.

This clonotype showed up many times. This CDR3 reads CASSQGQGASNQPQHF. CDR3 nucleotide sequence: TGCGCCAGCAGCCAAGGACAGGGGGCCAGCAATCAGCCCCAGCATTTT. V usage is TRBV4-1 and J usage is TRBJ1-5; 10 nucleotides line up with TRBD1. V dropped 1 base and J dropped 1; count of bases not matched to a gene: 1. The CDR3 contains 16 residues. The V gene's germline CDR1 is MGHRA and CDR2 YSYEKL.